This note documents a single TCR beta chain sequence. What it binds is unknown. Germline loops: CDR1 KGHSH, CDR2 LQKENI. Trimming took 1 base from V and 5 from J, leaving 11 bases between them. The CDR3 extends over 14 amino acids. The source of the sample is a study of siplizumab effects on memory and regulatory T cells. Findings and limits, study-wide: The apparent diversity of naive T cells exceeded that of memory cells, and naive T cells seemed to make a major contribution to the alloresponse. Some alloreactive sequences were traceable to unstimulated CD4+ memory cells, and siplizumab significantly reduced them. Poor capture below about 10^-5 frequency left most alloreactive clones unmapped to unstimulated subsets.

Each sample had about 100,000 TCR templates assayed. The repertoire was sequenced with immunoSEQ multiplex PCR; TCRdb's copy has only in-frame clones and lacks some. The data hold about 50,000 clones, with roughly nine tenths observed a single time. V usage is TRBV18 and J usage is TRBJ2-5; no firm D call. Sequences were obtained from naive CD8+ T cells sorted from blood. The sequence was obtained from a human donor in good health. CDR3 region: CASSPLPKRETQYF. CDR3 sequence (DNA): TGTGCCAGCTCACCACTCCCAAAACGCGAGACCCAGTACTTC. Based on the CDR3 plus reference TRBV18 and TRBJ2-5, the full variable domain is NAGVMQNPRHLVRRRGQEARLRCSPMKGHSHVYWYRQLPEEGLKFMVYLQKENIIDESGMPKERFSAEFPKEGPSILRIQQVVRGDSAAYFCASSPLPKRETQYFGPGTRLLVL.